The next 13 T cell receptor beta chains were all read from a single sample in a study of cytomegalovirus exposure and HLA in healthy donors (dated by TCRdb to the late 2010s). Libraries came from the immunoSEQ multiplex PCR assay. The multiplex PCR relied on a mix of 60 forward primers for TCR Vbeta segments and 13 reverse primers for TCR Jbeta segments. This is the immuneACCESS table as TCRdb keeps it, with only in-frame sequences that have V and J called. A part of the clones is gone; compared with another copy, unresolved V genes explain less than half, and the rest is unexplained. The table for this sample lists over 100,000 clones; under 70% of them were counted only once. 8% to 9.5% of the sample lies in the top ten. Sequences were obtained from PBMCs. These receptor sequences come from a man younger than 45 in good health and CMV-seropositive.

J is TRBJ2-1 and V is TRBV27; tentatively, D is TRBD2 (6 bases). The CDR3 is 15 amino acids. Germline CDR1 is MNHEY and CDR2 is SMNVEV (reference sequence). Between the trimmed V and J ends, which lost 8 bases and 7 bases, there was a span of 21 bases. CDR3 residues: CASYTYRDSKNEQFF. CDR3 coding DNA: TGTGCCAGCTACACCTACCGGGACTCTAAAAATGAGCAGTTCTTC.

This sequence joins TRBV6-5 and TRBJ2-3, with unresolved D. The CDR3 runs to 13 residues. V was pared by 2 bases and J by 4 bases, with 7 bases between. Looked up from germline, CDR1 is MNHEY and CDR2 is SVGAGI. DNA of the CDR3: TGTGCCAGCAGTTACGGGCCCCCAGATACGCAGTATTTT. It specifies CASSYGPPDTQYF.

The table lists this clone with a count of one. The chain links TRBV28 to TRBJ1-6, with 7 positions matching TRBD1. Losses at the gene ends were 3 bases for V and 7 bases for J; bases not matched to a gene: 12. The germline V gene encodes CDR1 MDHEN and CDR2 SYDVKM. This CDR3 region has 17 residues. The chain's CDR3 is CASSFARTGLSNSPLHF. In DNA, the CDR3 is TGTGCCAGCAGTTTCGCCAGGACAGGATTATCCAATTCACCCCTCCACTTT.

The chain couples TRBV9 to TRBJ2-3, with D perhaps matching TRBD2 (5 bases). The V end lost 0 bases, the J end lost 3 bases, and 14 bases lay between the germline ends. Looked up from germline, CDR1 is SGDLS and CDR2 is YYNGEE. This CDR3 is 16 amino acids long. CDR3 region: CASSVAGGGETDTQYF. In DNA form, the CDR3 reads TGTGCCAGCAGCGTAGCAGGAGGAGGAGAGACAGATACGCAGTATTTT.

Written as DNA, the CDR3 is TGTGCCAGCAGCGTAGGGGGGGAAGAGACCCAGTACTTC. Protein sequence: CASSVGGEETQYF. The chain couples TRBV9 to TRBJ2-5, with a weak D call TRBD2 (6 bases). Germline V gives CDR1 SGDLS, CDR2 YYNGEE. This CDR3 has 13 residues. Deletions cut 0 bases from V and 3 bases from J, with 6 bases between.

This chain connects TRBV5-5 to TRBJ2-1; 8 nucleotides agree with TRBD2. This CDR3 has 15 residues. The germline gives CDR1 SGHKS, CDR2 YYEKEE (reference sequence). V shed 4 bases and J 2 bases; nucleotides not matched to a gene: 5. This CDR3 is CASSLEREPYNEQFF. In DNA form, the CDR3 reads TGTGCCAGCAGCCTTGAGCGGGAGCCCTACAATGAGCAGTTCTTC.

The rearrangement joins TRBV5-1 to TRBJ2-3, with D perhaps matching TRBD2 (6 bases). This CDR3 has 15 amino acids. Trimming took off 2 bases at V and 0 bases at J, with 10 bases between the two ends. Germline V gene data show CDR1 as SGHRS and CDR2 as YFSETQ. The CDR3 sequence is CASSFAGRSTDTQYF. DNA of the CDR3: TGCGCCAGCAGCTTTGCAGGGAGGAGCACAGATACGCAGTATTTT.

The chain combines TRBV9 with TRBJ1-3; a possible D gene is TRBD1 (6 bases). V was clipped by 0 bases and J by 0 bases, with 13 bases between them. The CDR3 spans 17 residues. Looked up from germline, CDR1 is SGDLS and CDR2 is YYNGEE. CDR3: CASSVAGQRHSGNTIYF. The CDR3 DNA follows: TGTGCCAGCAGCGTAGCAGGACAGCGGCACTCTGGAAACACCATATATTTT.

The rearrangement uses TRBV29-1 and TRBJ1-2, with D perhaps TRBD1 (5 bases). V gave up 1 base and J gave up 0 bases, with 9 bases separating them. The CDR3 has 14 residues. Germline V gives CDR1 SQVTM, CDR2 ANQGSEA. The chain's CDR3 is CSVEATASNYGYTF. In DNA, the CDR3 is TGCAGCGTTGAAGCGACAGCTTCTAACTATGGCTACACCTTC.

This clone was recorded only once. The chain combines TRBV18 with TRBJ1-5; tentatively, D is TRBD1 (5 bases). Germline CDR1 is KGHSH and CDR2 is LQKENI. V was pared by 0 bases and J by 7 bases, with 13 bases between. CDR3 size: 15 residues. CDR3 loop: CASSPPNQGSQPQHF. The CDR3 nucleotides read TGTGCCAGCTCACCACCTAACCAGGGTAGCCAGCCCCAGCATTTT.

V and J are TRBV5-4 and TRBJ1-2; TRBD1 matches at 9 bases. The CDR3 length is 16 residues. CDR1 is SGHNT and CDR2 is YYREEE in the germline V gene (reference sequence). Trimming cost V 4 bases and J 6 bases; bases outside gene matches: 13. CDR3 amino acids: CASSLTVIQGADGYTF. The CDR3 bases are TGTGCCAGCAGCCTCACAGTAATACAGGGGGCGGATGGCTACACCTTC. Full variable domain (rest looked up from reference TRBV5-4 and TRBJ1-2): ETGVTQSPTHLIKTRGQQVTLRCSSQSGHNTVSWYQQALGQGPQFIFQYYREEENGRGNFPPRFSGLQFPNYSSELNVNALELDDSALYLCASSLTVIQGADGYTFGSGTRLTVV.

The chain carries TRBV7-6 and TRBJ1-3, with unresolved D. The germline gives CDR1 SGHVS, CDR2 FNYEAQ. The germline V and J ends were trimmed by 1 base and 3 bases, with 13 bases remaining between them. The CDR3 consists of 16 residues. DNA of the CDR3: TGTGCCAGCAGCTTAGGCCCAGACGGGAATGGAAACACCATATATTTT. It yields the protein CASSLGPDGNGNTIYF.

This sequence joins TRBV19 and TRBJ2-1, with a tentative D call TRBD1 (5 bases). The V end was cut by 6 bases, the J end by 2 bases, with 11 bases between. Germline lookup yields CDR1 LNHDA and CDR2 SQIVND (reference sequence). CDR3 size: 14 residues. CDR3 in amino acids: CASRSRGPYNEQFF. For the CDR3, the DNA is TGTGCCAGTAGGTCAAGGGGCCCCTACAATGAGCAGTTCTTC. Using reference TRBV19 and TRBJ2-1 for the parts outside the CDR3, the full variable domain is DGGITQSPKYLFRKEGQNVTLSCEQNLNHDAMYWYRQDPGQGLRLIYYSQIVNDFQKGDIAEGYSVSREKKESFPLTVTSAQKNPTAFYLCASRSRGPYNEQFFGPGTRLTVL.